These 30 T cell receptor beta chains share one sample of origin, sequenced in a study of patients and donors after allogeneic stem cell transplantation. A single record per CDR3 protein comes from TCRdb applying MiXCR to the RT-PCR reads. Among 400,000 to 450,000 distinct CDR3 sequences listed, more than 15% were seen once. Source material: blood, either unsorted or a sorted T cell fraction (not recorded which). These receptor sequences come from a human donor who was either an allogeneic HSCT recipient or a stem cell or donor lymphocyte infusion donor (not recorded which). It is not recorded whose cells these are; they may come from a transplant donor.

The sample holds a few counts of this clonotype. The chain's CDR3 is CASSVVDRDNTEAFF. The CDR3 coding sequence is TGCGCCAGCAGCGTTGTGGACAGGGACAACACTGAAGCTTTCTTT. The chain couples TRBV5-1 to TRBJ1-1; 8 nucleotides line up with TRBD1. Trimming at V came to 4 bases and at J to 2 bases, leaving 7 bases not matched to a gene. The CDR3 extends over 15 amino acids. Per germline, CDR1 SGHRS and CDR2 YFSETQ.

This CDR3 is CASSLDPSAGTQYF. The CDR3 region has the DNA TGTGCCAGCAGCTTGGACCCCTCGGCGGGGACCCAGTACTTC. The V call is TRBV7-3, the J call TRBJ2-5, with a possible D match to TRBD2 (5 bases). The germline V gene encodes CDR1 SGHTA and CDR2 FQGTGA. V was trimmed by 3 bases and J by 7 bases, leaving 15 bases between them. The CDR3 sequence is 14 residues long.

This clonotype turned up a few times. V gene TRBV4-1 combines with J gene TRBJ2-7; the match to TRBD1 covers 9 bases. The CDR3 consists of 16 residues. The germline V gene encodes CDR1 MGHRA and CDR2 YSYEKL. The J segment lost 1 base and the V segment lost 4 bases, leaving 8 bases of the junction unmatched. This CDR3 reads CASSPPGGQGSYEQYF. The CDR3 coding sequence is TGCGCCAGCAGCCCACCCGGGGGACAGGGTTCCTACGAGCAGTACTTC.

The chain employs TRBV6-2 or TRBV6-3 and TRBJ1-6; 10 bases map to TRBD1. V was clipped by 5 bases and J by 0 bases; unmatched bases: 13. There are 20 residues in the CDR3. Looked up from germline, CDR1 is MNHEY and CDR2 is SVGEGT. CDR3 residues: CASSNLGDRGIISYNSPLHF. The CDR3 DNA follows: TGTGCCAGCAGTAACTTGGGGGACAGGGGTATAATCTCCTATAATTCACCCCTCCACTTT.

V gene TRBV6-1 combines with J gene TRBJ2-1, with a tentative D call TRBD1 (6 bases). This CDR3 contains 12 residues. Germline-derived CDR1 and CDR2 are MNHNS and SASEGT. Trimming took off 5 bases at V and 6 bases at J, with 8 bases between the two ends. The CDR3 spells CASSSGVNEQFF. In DNA, the CDR3 is TGTGCCAGCAGTTCAGGGGTCAATGAGCAGTTCTTC.

At least ten counts were recorded for this clonotype. This chain joins TRBV12-3 or TRBV12-4 and TRBJ2-7; unclear D gene. This CDR3 comprises 15 residues. The ends were cut back, 5 bases at V and 0 bases at J, with 14 bases in the middle. The CDR3 loop is CASSHPVRNSYEQYF. CDR3 nucleotide sequence: TGTGCCAGCAGTCATCCAGTGCGGAACTCCTACGAGCAGTACTTC.

V is TRBV18 and J is TRBJ1-6; no definite D call. The CDR3 spans 14 residues. V was trimmed by 5 bases and J by 5 bases, leaving 10 bases between them. CDR1 and CDR2 (germline): KGHSH, LQKENI. DNA of the CDR3: TGTGCCAGCTCAAGAGTTCTCGATAATTCACCCCTCCACTTT. Residues: CASSRVLDNSPLHF.

The genes are TRBV12-3 or TRBV12-4 and TRBJ2-5; D is perhaps TRBD1 (6 bases). The CDR3 runs 16 residues. V was pared by 8 bases and J by 1 base, with 20 bases between. The CDR3 sequence is CASRRRDIGFQETQYF. Here the CDR3 DNA reads TGTGCCAGCCGACGCCGGGACATCGGATTCCAAGAGACCCAGTACTTC.

This clonotype turned up a few times. The chain joins TRBV11-2 to TRBJ1-1; D is uncertain. The germline V gene encodes CDR1 SGHAT and CDR2 FQNNGV. The CDR3 totals 14 residues. V lost 0 bases and J 0 bases, leaving 5 bases between the germline ends. In DNA, the CDR3 is TGTGCCAGCAGCTTAGACAGCATGAACACTGAAGCTTTCTTT. Its protein is CASSLDSMNTEAFF. Combining the CDR3 with reference TRBV11-2 and TRBJ1-1 gives the whole variable domain EAGVAQSPRYKIIEKRQSVAFWCNPISGHATLYWYQQILGQGPKLLIQFQNNGVVDDSQLPKDRFSAERLKGVDSTLKIQPAKLEDSAVYLCASSLDSMNTEAFFGQGTRLTVV.

This clonotype was seen only a few times. The chain carries TRBV18 and TRBJ1-5; 8 nucleotides align to TRBD1. V dropped 5 bases and J dropped 6; count of bases not matched to a gene: 6. Germline CDR1 KGHSH, CDR2 LQKENI. This CDR3 contains 14 residues. The CDR3 DNA is TGTGCCAGCTCATCGGGACAGGTGGGTCAGCCCCAGCATTTT. Translation: CASSSGQVGQPQHF.

This clonotype was found a few times. The chain uses TRBV20-1 and TRBJ2-1, with D perhaps given as TRBD1 or TRBD2 (5 bases each). The CDR3 totals 15 residues. Germline V gives CDR1 DFQATT, CDR2 SNEGSKA (reference sequence). Trimming removed 5 bases from V and 9 bases from J, with 23 bases in between. DNA for the CDR3: TGCAGTGCTGAGGGGCCGGGACCCAAGGTCGGTGAGCAGTTCTTC. It specifies CSAEGPGPKVGEQFF.

Of note for this clonotype: This could be a read error, since a much larger clone is one nucleotide away. CDR3 sequence reads: CASRLTGSPGELFF. The CDR3 region has the DNA TGTGCCAGCAGATTAACAGGGTCCCCCGGGGAGCTGTTTTTT. This rearrangement joins TRBV7-9 to TRBJ2-2; tentative D call: TRBD1 (6 bases). V was shortened by 6 bases and J by 6 bases, with 14 bases between the two germline ends. CDR1 and CDR2 (germline): SEHNR, FQNEAQ (reference sequence). This CDR3 region has 14 residues.

The chain joins TRBV28 to TRBJ2-2; 8 nucleotides line up with TRBD2. Germline CDR1 reads MDHEN; CDR2 reads SYDVKM. This CDR3 has 16 residues. V lost 2 bases, J lost 10 bases, and 12 bases stayed unmatched. The CDR3 protein is CASSLPSAAGEEELFF. CDR3 DNA sequence: TGTGCCAGCAGTTTACCTTCGGCAGCGGGAGAAGAGGAGCTGTTTTTT.

In its sample, this clonotype was seen a few times. The rearrangement joins TRBV12-3 or TRBV12-4 to TRBJ2-2; 7 positions match TRBD1. After removal of 2 bases from V and 4 bases from J, the junction contained 7 bases not matched to a gene. The CDR3 consists of 16 residues. DNA for the CDR3: TGTGCCAGCAGTTTAAGAGGGGGCAGGGGCACCGGGGAGCTGTTTTTT. As protein: CASSLRGGRGTGELFF.

The sample holds many counts of this clonotype. V and J are TRBV20-1 and TRBJ2-7; 7 bases are a match to TRBD2. The trim removed 5 bases at V and 5 bases at J, leaving 18 bases unmatched. CDR3 size: 16 residues. Germline CDR1 is DFQATT and CDR2 is SNEGSKA (reference sequence). CDR3 in amino acids: CSAGRGRLIKVDEQYF. CDR3 DNA: TGCAGTGCTGGGAGGGGACGACTGATTAAAGTAGACGAGCAGTACTTC.

The table lists this clonotype with many counts. The chain links TRBV7-9 to TRBJ1-1, with D possibly TRBD1 on 5 matching bases. V shed 6 bases and J shed 3 bases, with 20 bases lying between them. Germline V gene sequence: CDR1 SEHNR, CDR2 FQNEAQ (reference sequence). This CDR3 has 16 amino acids. CDR3 nucleotides: TGTGCCAGCAGGTTCGGCCGGGACCGGGTAGACACTGAAGCTTTCTTT. It encodes CASRFGRDRVDTEAFF. The whole variable domain, remainder taken from reference TRBV7-9 and TRBJ1-1, is DTGVSQNPRHKITKRGQNVTFRCDPISEHNRLYWYRQTLGQGPEFLTYFQNEAQLEKSRLLSDRFSAERPKGSFSTLEIQRTEQGDSAMYLCASRFGRDRVDTEAFFGQGTRLTVV.

The chain links TRBV12-3 or TRBV12-4 to TRBJ2-2, with D unclear. Trimming pared 3 bases from V and 1 base from J, leaving 9 bases between. This CDR3 has 15 residues. CDR3 DNA: TGTGCCAGCAGTTTGACGCGGAAGAACACCGGGGAGCTGTTTTTT. It is translated as CASSLTRKNTGELFF.

In its sample, this clonotype was seen a few times. V usage is TRBV20-1 and J usage is TRBJ2-1; D is unclear. The V end lost 0 bases, the J end lost 9 bases, and 15 bases lay between the germline ends. CDR1 and CDR2 (germline): DFQATT, SNEGSKA (reference sequence). The CDR3 runs to 14 residues. The CDR3 spells CSARDRVGFGEQFF. The CDR3 DNA is TGCAGTGCTAGAGATCGTGTGGGATTTGGTGAGCAGTTCTTC.

V usage is TRBV20-1 and J usage is TRBJ1-2; D gene unclear. Trimming left V 3 bases short and J 5 bases short, with 7 bases between. Germline V gene lookup returns CDR1 DFQATT and CDR2 SNEGSKA (reference sequence). This CDR3 comprises 11 residues. CDR3 region: CSARESYGYTF. In DNA, the CDR3 is TGCAGTGCTAGGGAATCTTATGGCTACACCTTC.

In its sample, this clonotype was seen a few times. J is TRBJ1-6 and V is TRBV2; no clear D. V was pared by 4 bases and J by 4 bases, with 5 bases between. CDR1 SNHLY and CDR2 FYNNEI come from the germline V gene. The length of the CDR3 is 13 residues. The CDR3 bases are TGTGCCAGCAGTGCCGGATATAATTCACCCCTCCACTTT. It specifies CASSAGYNSPLHF. Variable domain in full (rest from reference TRBV2 and TRBJ1-6): EPEVTQTPSHQVTQMGQEVILRCVPISNHLYFYWYRQILGQKVEFLVSFYNNEISEKSEIFDDQFSVERPDGSNFTLKIRSTKLEDSAMYFCASSAGYNSPLHFGNGTRLTVT.

This chain connects TRBV12-3 or TRBV12-4 to TRBJ2-2, with D perhaps matching TRBD1 (5 bases). This CDR3 is 12 amino acids long. Between the trimmed V and J ends, which lost 3 bases and 9 bases, there was a span of 8 bases. The CDR3 loop reads CASSFQGRELFF. CDR3 DNA: TGTGCCAGCAGTTTCCAGGGCCGGGAGCTGTTTTTT.

This chain links TRBV3-1 with TRBJ1-2, with 10 bases that match TRBD1. CDR3 size: 14 residues. J was trimmed by 6 bases and V by 3 bases; bases with no gene match: 4. Germline CDR1 is LGHDT and CDR2 is YNNKEL (reference sequence). The CDR3 here is CASSHDRGLDGYTF. The CDR3 DNA sequence: TGTGCCAGCAGCCACGACAGGGGGCTCGATGGCTACACCTTC.

This clonotype showed up just a few times. The chain couples TRBV14 to TRBJ2-7; 9 nucleotides agree with TRBD1. The CDR3 is 16 amino acids. J lost 4 bases, V lost 2 bases, and 9 bases had no gene match. Germline V gives CDR1 SGHDN, CDR2 FVKESK. Here the CDR3 DNA reads TGTGCCAGCAGCCAATTAGGGACAGGGTTCTTATACGAGCAGTACTTC. Translating gives CASSQLGTGFLYEQYF. The full variable domain, completed using reference TRBV14 and TRBJ2-7, is EAGVTQFPSHSVIEKGQTVTLRCDPISGHDNLYWYRRVMGKEIKFLLHFVKESKQDESGMPNNRFLAERTGGTYSTLKVQPAELEDSGVYFCASSQLGTGFLYEQYFGPGTRLTVT.

This clonotype was observed a few times. The chain employs TRBV4-2 and TRBJ1-2; perhaps TRBD1 as D (5 bases). The CDR3 sequence is 16 residues long. CDR1 LGHNA and CDR2 YNFKEQ come from the germline V gene. V dropped 0 bases and J dropped 4 bases, with 15 bases sitting between them. CDR3 in amino acids: CASSQDRGLLVYGYTF. DNA of the CDR3: TGTGCCAGCAGCCAAGATCGGGGGTTGCTGGTCTATGGCTACACCTTC.

V is TRBV2 and J is TRBJ2-1; D remains ambiguous. V was pared by 6 bases and J by 6 bases, with 9 bases between. This CDR3 has 12 amino acids. Germline assignment: CDR1 SNHLY and CDR2 FYNNEI. The CDR3 region is CASSRVGNEQFF. In DNA, the CDR3 is TGTGCCAGCAGCCGGGTCGGCAATGAGCAGTTCTTC.

This clonotype has only a few counts. The rearrangement joins TRBV20-1 to TRBJ1-1, with D possibly TRBD1 on 5 matching bases. Germline CDR1 is DFQATT and CDR2 is SNEGSKA (reference sequence). Trimming left V 7 bases short and J 2 bases short, with 20 bases between. The CDR3 totals 15 residues. Written as DNA, the CDR3 is TGCAGTGTCCCGACCCAGGGTCCTGGCAACACTGAAGCTTTCTTT. This codes for CSVPTQGPGNTEAFF.

This clonotype was seen just once. The rearrangement uses TRBV19 and TRBJ1-2, with TRBD1 matching over 7 bases. The trim removed 5 bases at V and 4 bases at J, leaving 10 bases unmatched. The CDR3 spans 15 residues. CDR1 is LNHDA, CDR2 SQIVND, per germline (reference sequence). CDR3 region: CASSLPGQNSYGYTF. CDR3 nucleotide sequence: TGTGCCAGTAGTCTGCCGGGACAGAACTCCTATGGCTACACCTTC.

The sample holds one count of this clonotype. Sequence at one end of the junction differs from germline and may be a read error. The chain couples TRBV7-9 to TRBJ2-6; TRBD2 is a possible D gene (6 bases). Germline CDR1 and CDR2: SEHNR and FQNEAQ (reference sequence). This CDR3 has 17 amino acids. The CDR3 DNA follows: TGTGCCAGCAGGGGGGGTATAGGCGACTCTGGGGCCAACGTCCTGACCTTC. It encodes CASRGGIGDSGANVLTF.

This clonotype was detected only a few times. This chain uses TRBV20-1 with TRBJ2-7; D is possibly TRBD1 (5 bases). The CDR3 loop spans 14 amino acids. Trimming took 2 bases from V and 4 from J, leaving 15 bases between them. Per the germline V gene, CDR1 is DFQATT and CDR2 is SNEGSKA (reference sequence). CDR3 amino acids: CSARLMTKGYEQYF. In nucleotides, the CDR3 is TGCAGTGCTAGACTTATGACAAAGGGGTACGAGCAGTACTTC.

On this clonotype: A much more abundant neighbour one base away suggests this may be a read error. The rearrangement links TRBV7-9 to TRBJ2-2, with unresolved D. CDR3 length: 12 residues. Germline CDR1 is SEHNR and CDR2 is FQNEAQ (reference sequence). The CDR3 sequence: CASSLKTVELFF. The CDR3 DNA follows: TGTGCCAGCAGTCTCAAAACCGTGGAGCTGTTTTTT. The full variable domain, in which reference TRBV7-9 and TRBJ2-2 provide the parts outside the CDR3, is DTGVSQNPRHKITKRGQNVTFRCDPISEHNRLYWYRQTLGQGPEFLTYFQNEAQLEKSRLLSDRFSAERPKGSFSTLEIQRTEQGDSAMYLCASSLKTVELFFGEGSRLTVL.